This T cell receptor beta chain derives from a study of T cell clusters in autoimmune cytopenias (dated by TCRdb to the late 2010s). At the level of the whole study: The median TRB sequencing depth was about 50,000 reads per sample, and the median number of distinct TRB clonotypes was 2,350 per sample. In autoimmune cytopenia patients, peripheral blood TRB and IGH repertoires were sequenced during active disease and over treatment follow-up, together with healthy, CLL and autoimmune hepatitis controls. The study aimed to test whether autoimmune cytopenia patients carry a disease-specific immune repertoire signature usable as a blood-based biomarker.

The germline V gene (reference sequence) sets CDR1 to DFQATT and CDR2 to SNEGSKA. The CDR3 runs 16 residues from the cysteine to the phenylalanine. The nucleotide record is missing. Multiplex PCR with a touch-down protocol amplified TRB rearrangements, with the TRB-A and TRB-B primer pools combined in a single tube. Illumina adapters and sample indices were added to the amplicons through two consecutive PCR reactions performed with Phusion HS II polymerase. Amplicons were gel-purified with the NucleoSpin Gel and PCR Clean-up kit, then quantified by Qubit and quality-checked on an Agilent 2100 Bioanalyzer. Libraries were sequenced on an Illumina MiSeq using 600-cycle, single-indexed, paired-end runs. For the original study's pipeline: MiXCR version 2.1.12, together with the default MiXCR reference library, was used to align and assemble the TRB reads. Each unique CDR3 nucleotide sequence defined a clone, and only productive sequences with at least two reads were analysed. Repertoire diversity was assessed with alpha-parameterized diversity profiles (alpha 0 to 5), including the Shannon (alpha 1) and Simpson (alpha 2) indices, which were computed with an R script. The tcR package was used to compute combinatorial TRB VJ usage, which was then compared between cohorts by principal component analysis with ade4. GLIPH clustering of TCRbeta CDR3s was carried out on cohort pairs matched by age and read depth, and cluster frequencies were compared by Wilcoxon test. TCRdb reprocessed the reads, so every CDR3 protein sequence counts as one entry and DNA is not shown. The V and J calls were not made by the authors but by TCRdb's processing. The table for this sample records 7,500 to 9,500 distinct CDR3 sequences. The ten largest clones capture 4.1% of the sample.

Comments on this clonotype: Its target antigen remains unknown.

Each sample's TRB amplification started from 250 ng of peripheral blood genomic DNA, which corresponds to tens of thousands of genome equivalents. Overall study results and their limits: Healthy donors showed approximately 3.2-fold more exclusive TRB clusters than active autoimmune hepatitis patients, consistent with an autoimmunity-wide signature. In the comparison of secondary cytopenia with CLL, no cluster-lack signature showed up, apparently because the dominant lymphoma-associated repertoire masked the signature. GLIPH results suggested that primary autoimmune cytopenia patients were missing physiological T cell clusters, with about 53 clusters found only in healthy donors compared with some 17 found only in patients. The T cell clusters were defined in silico only, and their functional role remained to be validated experimentally. Shifts in the TRB repertoire, including less even repertoires in secondary cytopenia and CLL, were mostly a reflection of lymphoma bias and not of autoimmunity.

The receptor chain draws on TRBV20-1 and TRBJ2-1; with no DNA, the TCRdb D assignment of TRBD1 cannot be verified. The sequenced sample was peripheral blood. This TCR was sampled from a human donor with an autoimmune cytopenia or autoimmune hepatitis (not recorded which). The CDR3 has the sequence CSARDPQGLGWNEQFF.